This T cell receptor beta chain comes out of a study of T cell repertoires in cytomegalovirus infection. Background on the study: Evidence of both CMV infection and a matching HLA type came from public TCR beta signatures.

This clonotype was recorded at least ten times. Its matching antigen is unknown. Using its own MiXCR run on the reads, TCRdb lists one record per CDR3 protein. The table records more than 85,000 distinct CDR3 sequences, more than 15% of them present only once. General observations from the study: People with CMV and the relevant HLA were identified by cumulative public TCR beta family frequency. Clonotypes of TCR beta that were HLA-C-restricted and CMV-specific dominated the ex vivo response.

The germline V gene has CDR1 SGHTA and CDR2 FQGTGA. The CDR3 runs 14 residues. V lost 1 base to trimming and J lost 4 bases; unmatched junction nucleotides: 2. This sequence originates from a human donor in good health (CMV status not recorded). Some clones in this sample may be carry-over from other donors' samples. The sample taken for sequencing was PBMCs. This sequence joins TRBV7-3 and TRBJ2-3; 7 bases map to TRBD1. CDR3 in amino acids: CASSLNRGADTQYF. Written as DNA, the CDR3 is TGTGCCAGCAGCTTAAACAGGGGCGCAGATACGCAGTATTTT.